Listed below are T cell receptor beta chains from one sample, sequenced in a study of T-cell memory formation after mild COVID-19. A single record per CDR3 protein comes from TCRdb applying MiXCR to the 5' RACE reads. The sample shows tens of thousands of distinct CDR3 sequences, approximately 13% of them seen only once. What was sequenced was PBMCs or a T cell subset sorted from them (not recorded which). These receptors all stem from an adult woman who had mild COVID-19 (a few samples of this study predate the infection). Cell type and time point are not known. Each CDR3 is given with its conserved first and last residue. A clone size is listed for some rows: how often the clone was seen (once, few, many), or a class if it is expanded.

V,size,length,J,CDR3
TRBV5-1,few,19,TRBJ2-7,CASSFEPGLAGVRSYEQYF
TRBV27,-,13,TRBJ2-7,CASSFTGEVEQYF
TRBV20-1,-,14,TRBJ1-2,CSARDLGGGYGYTF
TRBV4-3,few,14,TRBJ2-1,CASSQESSIHEQFF
TRBV15,few,14,TRBJ2-5,CATSRARAGETQYF
TRBV5-1,-,17,TRBJ2-1,CASSPPATGNMVHEQFF
TRBV5-1,few,15,TRBJ2-3,CASSFGQGRGDTQYF
TRBV20-1,-,16,TRBJ2-7,CSASIKGIGVTYEQYF
TRBV27,-,14,TRBJ2-3,CASSQGTATDTQYF
TRBV6-2/TRBV6-3,-,13,TRBJ2-7,CASTSGADYEQYF
TRBV21-1,-,16,TRBJ2-6,CASTQPGGIGANVLTF
TRBV29-1,-,11,TRBJ1-1,CSVEWNTEAFF
TRBV20-1,few,13,TRBJ2-2,CSARLLNTGELFF
TRBV24-1,-,15,TRBJ2-1,CATSATSGVTNEQFF
TRBV12-3/TRBV12-4,-,12,TRBJ1-2,CASSLDGYGYTF
TRBV7-9,-,14,TRBJ2-7,CASSSDRDSYEQYF
TRBV3-1,few,14,TRBJ1-1,CASSHGGEKTEAFF
TRBV4-3,few,15,TRBJ2-7,CASSQERLGNYEQYF
TRBV7-9,few,14,TRBJ1-5,CASSWGTGNQPQHF
TRBV12-3/TRBV12-4,-,16,TRBJ2-1,CASSLVFGGAYNEQFF